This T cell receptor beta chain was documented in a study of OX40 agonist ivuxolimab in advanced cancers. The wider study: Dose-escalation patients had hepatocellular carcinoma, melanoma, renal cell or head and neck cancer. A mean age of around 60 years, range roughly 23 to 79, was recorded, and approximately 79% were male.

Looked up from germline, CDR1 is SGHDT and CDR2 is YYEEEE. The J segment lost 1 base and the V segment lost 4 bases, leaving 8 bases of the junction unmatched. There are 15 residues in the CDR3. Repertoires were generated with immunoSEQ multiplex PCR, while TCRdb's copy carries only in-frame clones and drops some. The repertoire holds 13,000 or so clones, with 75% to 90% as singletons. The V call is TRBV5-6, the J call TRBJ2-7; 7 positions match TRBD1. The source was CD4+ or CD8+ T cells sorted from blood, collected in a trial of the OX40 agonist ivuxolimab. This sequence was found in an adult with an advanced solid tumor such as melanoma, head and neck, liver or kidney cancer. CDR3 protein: CASSPRRGRSYEQYF. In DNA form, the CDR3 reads TGTGCCAGCAGCCCGAGAAGGGGGCGATCCTACGAGCAGTACTTC.